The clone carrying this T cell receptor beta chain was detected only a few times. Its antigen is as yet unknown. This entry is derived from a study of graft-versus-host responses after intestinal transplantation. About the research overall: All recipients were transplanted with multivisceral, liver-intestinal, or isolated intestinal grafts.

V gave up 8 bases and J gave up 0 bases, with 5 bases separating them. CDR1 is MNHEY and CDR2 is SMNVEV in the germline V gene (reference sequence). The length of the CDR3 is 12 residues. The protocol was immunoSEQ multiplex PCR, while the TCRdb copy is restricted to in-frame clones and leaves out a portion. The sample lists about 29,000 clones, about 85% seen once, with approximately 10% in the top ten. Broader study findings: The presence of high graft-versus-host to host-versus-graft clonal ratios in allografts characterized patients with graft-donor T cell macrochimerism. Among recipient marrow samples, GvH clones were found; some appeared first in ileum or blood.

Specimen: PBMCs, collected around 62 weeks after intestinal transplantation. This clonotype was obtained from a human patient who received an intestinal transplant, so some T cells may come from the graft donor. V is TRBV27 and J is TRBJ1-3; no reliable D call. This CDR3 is CASPGSGNTIYF. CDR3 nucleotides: TGTGCCAGCCCGGGCTCTGGAAACACCATATATTTT.